Listed below are T cell receptor beta chains from one sample, sequenced in a study of T cell repertoires in cytomegalovirus infection. MiXCR was run by TCRdb on the reads, yielding one entry per CDR3 protein. Of 490,000 or so distinct CDR3 sequences listed, around 11% are singletons. Material: PBMCs. These receptors originate from a human donor in good health (CMV status not recorded). Some clones in this sample may be carry-over from other donors' samples. Each CDR3 is given with its conserved first and last residue. The D gene is left open where the match is weak. Clone size is not always given. Where it is, it says once, few, many or a class for expanded clones.

D gene | clone size | J gene | V gene | CDR3 protein | CDR3 DNA
. | many | TRBJ2-3 | TRBV7-2 | CASTNGDNPTDTQYF | TGTGCCAGCACAAACGGGGATAACCCCACAGATACGCAGTATTTT
. | . | TRBJ1-2 | TRBV12-5 | CASGLSGGYGYTF | TGTGCTAGTGGTTTGTCCGGAGGGTATGGCTACACCTTC
TRBD2 | . | TRBJ2-1 | TRBV15 | CATSTHLAGGPDEQFF | TGTGCCACCAGCACACATCTAGCGGGAGGGCCCGATGAGCAGTTCTTC
. | many | TRBJ1-3 | TRBV7-2 | CASSPGLKGRGNTIYF | TGTGCCAGCAGTCCCGGCCTCAAGGGGCGTGGAAACACCATATATTTT
TRBD1 | many | TRBJ1-2 | TRBV5-6 | CASSSPRDRGYGYTF | TGTGCCAGCAGCTCCCCCCGGGACAGAGGATATGGCTACACCTTC
TRBD2 | . | TRBJ2-3 | TRBV20-1 | CSAGPSGRTDTQYF | TGCAGTGCGGGTCCAAGCGGGAGAACAGATACGCAGTATTTT
. | . | TRBJ1-1 | TRBV5-1 | CASSLRVRSMNTEAFF | TGCGCCAGCAGCCTGCGGGTGAGGTCGATGAACACTGAAGCTTTCTTT
TRBD1 | . | TRBJ2-5 | TRBV29-1 | CCVEPDREETQYF | TGCTGCGTTGAACCGGACAGGGAAGAGACCCAGTACTTC
. | many | TRBJ2-2 | TRBV7-9 | CAILVGVSGTTGELFF | TGTGCCATTCTCGTGGGGGTTTCCGGGACAACCGGGGAGCTGTTTTTT
. | few | TRBJ2-3 | TRBV5-5 | CASSLGSAGFPGDTQYF | TGTGCCAGCAGTCTTGGAAGCGCTGGGTTTCCGGGAGATACGCAGTATTTT
TRBD1 | . | TRBJ2-5 | TRBV24-1 | CATSRTGQETQYF | TGTGCCACCTCTAGGACAGGCCAAGAGACCCAGTACTTC
TRBD2 | few | TRBJ2-5 | TRBV20-1 | CSAFGTSGGTQETQYF | TGCAGTGCTTTCGGGACTAGCGGGGGGACCCAAGAGACCCAGTACTTC
TRBD2 | . | TRBJ2-7 | TRBV4-2 | CASSQDLETSVYEQYF | TGTGCCAGCAGCCAAGATCTCGAGACTAGCGTCTACGAGCAGTACTTC
. | many | TRBJ2-7 | TRBV6-5 | CASSYLVRDYEQYF | TGTGCCAGCAGTTACTTAGTTAGGGATTACGAGCAGTACTTC
TRBD1 | many | TRBJ2-3 | TRBV7-8 | CASIPGTESTDTQYF | TGTGCCAGCATCCCCGGGACAGAGAGCACAGATACGCAGTATTTT
TRBD2 | . | TRBJ2-7 | TRBV3-1 | CASSQDLLAGAGKYF | TGTGCCAGCAGCCAAGATCTACTAGCGGGGGCCGGGAAGTACTTC
. | . | TRBJ1-4 | TRBV20-1 | CSAMGGAIEKLFF | TGCAGTGCTATGGGGGGGGCGATTGAAAAACTGTTTTTT
. | many | TRBJ2-7 | TRBV6-8 | CASSYKKAELFYEQYF | TGTGCCAGCAGTTACAAAAAGGCCGAGTTGTTCTACGAGCAGTACTTC
TRBD2 | many | TRBJ2-1 | TRBV12-3/TRBV12-4 | CASSRGLGENNEQFF | TGTGCCAGCAGCAGGGGACTAGGAGAGAACAATGAGCAGTTCTTC
TRBD1 | . | TRBJ2-6 | TRBV28 | CASSLRDSLPGANVLTF | TGTGCCAGCAGTTTAAGGGACAGCTTACCTGGGGCCAACGTCCTGACTTTC
TRBD1 | many | TRBJ2-3 | TRBV11-2 | CASSSGTGGAYSTDTQYF | TGTGCCAGCAGCTCCGGGACAGGGGGCGCGTATAGCACAGATACGCAGTATTTT
TRBD2 | . | TRBJ2-3 | TRBV12-5 | CASGLVISGRTDTQYF | TGTGCTAGTGGTTTGGTAATCAGCGGGAGGACAGATACGCAGTATTTT
TRBD1 | . | TRBJ2-3 | TRBV6-1 | CASSHRDSRTDTQYF | TGTGCCAGCAGTCACCGGGACAGTAGGACAGATACGCAGTATTTT
TRBD1 | many | TRBJ1-2 | TRBV18 | CASSTSGQGGNYGYTF | TGTGCCAGCTCAACTTCTGGACAGGGTGGTAACTATGGCTACACCTTC